The clone carrying this T cell receptor (beta chain) turned up a few times. The source of the sample is a study of identical twins. Using its own MiXCR run on the 5' RACE reads, TCRdb lists one record per CDR3 protein. The table includes approximately 210,000 distinct CDR3 sequences, about a sixth detected once. The sample was also linked to a second study, of T cells expressing NK-cell markers. From that report: Evidence did not settle whether expanded NKG2C+ T cell clones targeted HCMV.

Input material: CD8+ T cells sorted from blood. This receptor was taken from a woman younger than 35 in good health.

The CDR3 coding sequence is TGTGCCAGCGGGGCGGGTTCCTACAATGAGCAGTTCTTC. It specifies CASGAGSYNEQFF. The chain carries TRBV5-6 and TRBJ2-1; tentatively, D is TRBD1 or TRBD2 (5 bases each). CDR3 length: 13 amino acids. V dropped 7 bases and J dropped 1 base, with 9 bases sitting between them. The germline V gene encodes CDR1 SGHDT and CDR2 YYEEEE.